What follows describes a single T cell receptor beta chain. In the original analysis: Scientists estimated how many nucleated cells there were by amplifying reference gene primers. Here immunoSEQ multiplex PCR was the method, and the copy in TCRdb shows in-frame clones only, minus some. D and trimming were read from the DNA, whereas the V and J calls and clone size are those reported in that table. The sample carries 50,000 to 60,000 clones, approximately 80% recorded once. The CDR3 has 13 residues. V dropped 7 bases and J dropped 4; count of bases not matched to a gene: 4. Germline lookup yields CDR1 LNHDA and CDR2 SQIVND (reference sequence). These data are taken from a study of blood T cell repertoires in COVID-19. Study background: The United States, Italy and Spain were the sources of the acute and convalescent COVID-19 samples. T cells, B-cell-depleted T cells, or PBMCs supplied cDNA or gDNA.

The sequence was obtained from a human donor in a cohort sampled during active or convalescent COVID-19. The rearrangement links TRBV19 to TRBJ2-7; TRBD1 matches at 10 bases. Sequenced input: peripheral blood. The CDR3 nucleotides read TGTGCCAGTACGGGACAGGGGTTGTACGAGCAGTACTTC. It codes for CASTGQGLYEQYF. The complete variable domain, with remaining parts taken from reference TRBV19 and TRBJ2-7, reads DGGITQSPKYLFRKEGQNVTLSCEQNLNHDAMYWYRQDPGQGLRLIYYSQIVNDFQKGDIAEGYSVSREKKESFPLTVTSAQKNPTAFYLCASTGQGLYEQYFGPGTRLTVT.